These 9 T cell receptor beta chains originate from one sample sequenced in a study of T cells after yellow fever vaccination. Using its own MiXCR run on the 5' RACE reads, TCRdb lists one record per CDR3 protein. The sample records a few hundred thousand distinct CDR3 sequences, under 5% being singletons. Sequences were derived from PBMCs, sampled 5 days after the yellow fever booster vaccination. The receptors stem from a man between 18 and 29 years old who received the YFV17D yellow fever vaccine.

This clonotype was observed a few times. J is TRBJ2-1 and V is TRBV7-2, with TRBD2 as a possible D gene (7 bases). CDR3 length: 14 amino acids. V lost 5 bases to trimming and J lost 8 bases, with 16 bases between them. The germline gives CDR1 SGHTA, CDR2 FQGNSA. The CDR3 DNA is TGTGCCAGCAGCCCCCGACGGGGGGCGGATGAGCAGTTCTTC. Translated, it gives CASSPRRGADEQFF. Full variable domain (outside the CDR3, taken from reference TRBV7-2 and TRBJ2-1): GAGVSQSPSNKVTEKGKDVELRCDPISGHTALYWYRQSLGQGLEFLIYFQGNSAPDKSGLPSDRFSAERTGGSVSTLTIQRTQQEDSAVYLCASSPRRGADEQFFGPGTRLTVL.

This clonotype was picked up many times. The V call is TRBV18, the J call TRBJ2-7; D is possibly TRBD1 (6 bases). The CDR3 is made up of 15 amino acids. The germline V gene has CDR1 KGHSH and CDR2 LQKENI. The ends were cut back, 2 bases at V and 0 bases at J, with 11 bases in the middle. For the CDR3, the DNA is TGTGCCAGCTCACCATTGACAGGACCCTCCTACGAGCAGTACTTC. Amino acids: CASSPLTGPSYEQYF.

This clonotype was counted only a few times. V gene TRBV5-1 combines with J gene TRBJ2-2, with D uncertain. Germline CDR1 SGHRS, CDR2 YFSETQ. The ends were cut back, 1 base at V and 2 bases at J, with 9 bases in the middle. The CDR3 loop spans 15 amino acids. The DNA for the CDR3 is TGCGCCAGCAGCTTGCAGGCCCCAAACACCGGGGAGCTGTTTTTT. It translates to CASSLQAPNTGELFF.

This clonotype came up many times. The chain joins TRBV7-2 to TRBJ2-7, with D possibly called TRBD1 or TRBD2 (6 bases each). V was pared by 5 bases and J by 7 bases, with 15 bases between. CDR1 and CDR2 (germline): SGHTA, FQGNSA. This CDR3 region has 13 residues. CDR3 bases: TGTGCCAGCAGCCAACAGGGACTTCAAGAGCAGTACTTC. Protein product: CASSQQGLQEQYF.

This clonotype came up many times. The rearrangement joins TRBV18 to TRBJ2-7; D is unresolved. Germline loops: CDR1 KGHSH, CDR2 LQKENI. Trimming shortened V by 6 bases and J by 4 bases, and 7 bases separated the two germline ends. The CDR3 is made up of 11 amino acids. The DNA for the CDR3 is TGTGCCAGCTCTGAGGAGTACGAGCAGTACTTC. As protein: CASSEEYEQYF.

The genes are TRBV6-5 and TRBJ2-4; unclear D gene. CDR1 is MNHEY, CDR2 SVGAGI, per germline. This CDR3 spans 13 amino acids. V shed 0 bases and J shed 11 bases, with 11 bases lying between them. CDR3 nucleotide sequence: TGTGCCAGCAGTTACTCCACCTCTGGACTTCAGTACTTC. This codes for CASSYSTSGLQYF.

This clonotype showed up just a few times. The chain couples TRBV5-5 to TRBJ2-7; TRBD1 or TRBD2 may be the D gene (5 bases each). V was cut by 4 bases and J by 3 bases, with 17 bases left in between. CDR3 size: 15 residues. Germline V gene lookup returns CDR1 SGHKS and CDR2 YYEKEE (reference sequence). Here the CDR3 DNA reads TGTGCCAGCAGCCGTATTCGGGACCGAAGCTACGAGCAGTACGTC. Encoded protein: CASSRIRDRSYEQYV.

The table lists this clonotype with a few counts. The chain joins TRBV7-3 to TRBJ2-5, with D perhaps being TRBD1 or TRBD2 (5 bases each). Trimming took 1 base from V and 2 from J, leaving 11 bases between them. Per germline, CDR1 SGHTA and CDR2 FQGTGA. The CDR3 has 15 amino acids. In DNA form, the CDR3 reads TGTGCCAGCAGCTTAAACGGGGCCCTGCAAGAGACCCAGTACTTC. It yields the protein CASSLNGALQETQYF.

CDR3 sequence: CSARAGGLTGELFF. The CDR3 DNA reads TGCAGTGCTAGAGCGGGGGGGCTTACCGGGGAGCTGTTTTTT. The chain carries TRBV20-1 and TRBJ2-2; 8 bases are shared with TRBD2. The V segment lost 1 base and the J segment 5 bases; nucleotides outside the gene matches: 3. The CDR3 contains 14 residues. Germline loops: CDR1 DFQATT, CDR2 SNEGSKA (reference sequence).